Only a few counts were recorded for the clone carrying this T cell receptor beta chain. Its matching antigen is unknown. The source of the sample is a study of cytomegalovirus exposure and HLA in healthy donors. Assay: immunoSEQ multiplex PCR; the TCRdb copy retains only in-frame clones and omits some. The sample has 80,000 to 100,000 clones, around nine tenths seen once. Study outcomes and limitations: Associated with cytomegalovirus, according to the listing, were around 160 TCR beta chains. Specificity for CMV antigens was confirmed in vitro for a few of the CMV-associated chains. Most sequenced TCRs were rare (though some public TCRs occurred in many donors). The tendency of first-cohort TCR clusters to co-occur in the roughly 110 validation repertoires was identified by a subsequent analysis.

Germline CDR1 is SEHNR and CDR2 is FQNEAQ (reference sequence). The V gene lost 3 bases and the J gene lost 4 bases, with 9 bases spanning the gap. This CDR3 is built from 13 residues. The clonotype was recovered from a woman between 25 and 40 years old in good health and CMV-seronegative. This chain uses TRBV7-9 with TRBJ1-2, with TRBD1 as a possible D gene (5 bases). The sequenced material came from PBMCs. Here the CDR3 reads CASSFQGVYGYTF. The CDR3 DNA sequence: TGTGCCAGCAGCTTCCAAGGGGTCTATGGCTACACCTTC. The full variable domain, rest sourced from reference TRBV7-9 and TRBJ1-2, is DTGVSQNPRHKITKRGQNVTFRCDPISEHNRLYWYRQTLGQGPEFLTYFQNEAQLEKSRLLSDRFSAERPKGSFSTLEIQRTEQGDSAMYLCASSFQGVYGYTFGSGTRLTVV.